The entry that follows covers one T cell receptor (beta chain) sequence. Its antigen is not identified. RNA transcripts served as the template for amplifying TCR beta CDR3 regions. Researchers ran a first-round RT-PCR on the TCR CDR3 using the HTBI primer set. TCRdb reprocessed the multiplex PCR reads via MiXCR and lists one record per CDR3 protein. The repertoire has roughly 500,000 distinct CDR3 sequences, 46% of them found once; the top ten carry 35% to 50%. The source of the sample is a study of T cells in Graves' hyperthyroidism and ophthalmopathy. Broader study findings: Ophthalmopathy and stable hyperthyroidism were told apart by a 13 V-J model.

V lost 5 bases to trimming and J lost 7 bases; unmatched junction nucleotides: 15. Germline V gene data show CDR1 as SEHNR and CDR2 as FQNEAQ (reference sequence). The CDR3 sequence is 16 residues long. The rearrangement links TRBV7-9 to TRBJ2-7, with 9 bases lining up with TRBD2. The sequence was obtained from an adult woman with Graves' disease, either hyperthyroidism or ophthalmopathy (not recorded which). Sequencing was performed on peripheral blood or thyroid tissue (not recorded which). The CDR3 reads CASSTPLAGGPREQYF. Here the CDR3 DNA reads TGTGCCAGCAGCACTCCTCTCGCGGGGGGGCCGAGGGAGCAGTACTTC.